These 31 T cell receptor beta chains were all obtained from the same sample, sequenced in a study of T cell responses to AZD1222 COVID-19 vaccine. Profiled with immunoSEQ multiplex PCR; TCRdb holds only in-frame clones, not every one. The sample includes more than 95,000 clones, around 90% of them seen just once. This sample comprised peripheral blood, obtained on day 0 of AZD1222 vaccination. The receptors here all came from an adult in good health.

V usage is TRBV5-1 and J usage is TRBJ2-1; a weak D match, TRBD1 (6 bases). The CDR3 length is 16 residues. Trimming took 0 bases from V and 6 from J, leaving 16 bases between them. Germline values: CDR1 SGHRS, CDR2 YFSETQ. The CDR3 region has the DNA TGCGCCAGCAGCTTGGAGGCAGGGGAAGTGGCCAATGAGCAGTTCTTC. Translation gives CASSLEAGEVANEQFF.

DNA for the CDR3: TGTGCCAGCAGCTCGGGACAGGGTGAAACTGAAGCTTTCTTT. Protein product: CASSSGQGETEAFF. The J gene is TRBJ1-1, the V gene TRBV7-9; the match to TRBD1 covers 9 bases. V shed 4 bases and J 5 bases; nucleotides not matched to a gene: 5. The CDR3 loop spans 14 amino acids. CDR1 SEHNR and CDR2 FQNEAQ come from the germline V gene (reference sequence).

For the CDR3, the DNA is TGTGCCAGCAGCTTAGTTTCCATGACAGAGACCCAGTACTTC. As protein: CASSLVSMTETQYF. The V and J genes are TRBV7-9 and TRBJ2-5; D gene uncertain. Deletions cut 1 base from V and 4 bases from J, with 10 bases between. The CDR3 has 14 amino acids. Germline CDR1 SEHNR, CDR2 FQNEAQ (reference sequence). Combining the CDR3 with reference TRBV7-9 and TRBJ2-5 gives the whole variable domain DTGVSQNPRHKITKRGQNVTFRCDPISEHNRLYWYRQTLGQGPEFLTYFQNEAQLEKSRLLSDRFSAERPKGSFSTLEIQRTEQGDSAMYLCASSLVSMTETQYFGPGTRLLVL.

The chain has TRBV19 and TRBJ1-5, with D uncertain. The germline gives CDR1 LNHDA, CDR2 SQIVND (reference sequence). The CDR3 is made up of 14 amino acids. V dropped 5 bases and J dropped 4 bases, with 12 bases sitting between them. The CDR3 reads CASSFQNYNQPQHF. DNA for the CDR3: TGTGCCAGTAGTTTCCAAAATTATAATCAGCCCCAGCATTTT.

The sample holds one count of this clone. The rearrangement uses TRBV6-5 and TRBJ2-7; 13 bases match TRBD2. The CDR3 has 14 amino acids. Per the germline V gene, CDR1 is MNHEY and CDR2 is SVGAGI. V dropped 6 bases and J dropped 6; count of bases not matched to a gene: 5. The CDR3 DNA reads as TGTGCCAGCAGGGCACGACTAGCGGGGGGCGAGCAGTACTTC. Translation gives CASRARLAGGEQYF.

The chain joins TRBV5-1 to TRBJ2-2; D gene unclear. Per germline, CDR1 SGHRS and CDR2 YFSETQ. V lost 4 bases to trimming and J lost 6 bases, with 13 bases between them. CDR3 length equals 14 residues. CDR3 protein: CASSPGRGAGELFF. The CDR3 DNA is TGCGCCAGCAGCCCCGGAAGAGGAGCCGGGGAGCTGTTTTTT.

As concerns this clone: Other DNA sequences within the sample encode an identical CDR3. This sequence joins TRBV7-9 and TRBJ1-2, with D unclear. Trimming pared 1 base from V and 5 bases from J, leaving 5 bases between. CDR3 length: 12 amino acids. From germline, CDR1 is SEHNR and CDR2 FQNEAQ (reference sequence). The CDR3 sequence is CASSLEGYGYTF. CDR3 sequence (DNA): TGTGCCAGCAGCTTAGAGGGATATGGCTACACCTTC.

V and J are TRBV28 and TRBJ1-3; D is undetermined. Trimming took off 2 bases at V and 0 bases at J, with 8 bases between the two ends. Germline loops: CDR1 MDHEN, CDR2 SYDVKM. This CDR3 spans 15 amino acids. CDR3 sequence: CASSLIQISGNTIYF. The CDR3 coding sequence is TGTGCCAGCAGTTTAATACAAATCTCTGGAAACACCATATATTTT.

The chain joins TRBV7-8 to TRBJ1-5; maybe TRBD1 (6 bases). Germline CDR1 SGHVS, CDR2 FQNEAQ. The CDR3 has 13 amino acids. V gave up 5 bases and J gave up 4 bases, with 9 bases separating them. The CDR3 here is CASSIDRNQPQHF. The CDR3 DNA reads TGTGCCAGCAGCATCGACAGGAATCAGCCCCAGCATTTT.

The J gene is TRBJ2-1, the V gene TRBV5-1; the D gene is possibly TRBD1 (6 bases). V was pared by 7 bases and J by 4 bases, with 12 bases between. This CDR3 comprises 13 residues. Germline CDR1 and CDR2: SGHRS and YFSETQ. The CDR3 region is CASAGTQYNEQFF. The DNA of the CDR3 is TGCGCCAGCGCAGGGACACAGTACAATGAGCAGTTCTTC.

The chain uses TRBV7-2 and TRBJ2-1; the D gene could be TRBD1 or TRBD2 (5 bases each). Trimming took 4 bases from V and 13 from J, leaving 14 bases between them. The germline V gene encodes CDR1 SGHTA and CDR2 FQGNSA. The CDR3 runs to 12 residues. The CDR3 protein is CASSSYGGSQFF. The CDR3 DNA reads as TGTGCCAGCAGCTCCTATGGGGGAAGTCAGTTCTTC.

V and J are TRBV7-3 and TRBJ2-1; 9 bases line up with TRBD1. Germline V gene data show CDR1 as SGHTA and CDR2 as FQGTGA. The V gene end was trimmed by 6 bases and the J gene end by 9 bases; junction bases not matched to a gene: 6. The CDR3 is 13 residues long. The CDR3 region is CASRLGQGREQFF. The CDR3 DNA reads TGTGCCAGCAGACTGGGACAGGGACGTGAGCAGTTCTTC. The full variable domain, its missing parts supplied by reference TRBV7-3 and TRBJ2-1, is GAGVSQTPSNKVTEKGKYVELRCDPISGHTALYWYRQSLGQGPEFLIYFQGTGAADDSGLPNDRFFAVRPEGSVSTLKIQRTERGDSAVYLCASRLGQGREQFFGPGTRLTVL.

The chain carries TRBV10-3 and TRBJ1-2; 10 positions match TRBD1. This CDR3 region has 14 residues. V shed 5 bases and J 5 bases; nucleotides not matched to a gene: 5. Per germline, CDR1 ENHRY and CDR2 SYGVKD. CDR3 residues: CAISSGTGDYGYTF. CDR3 nucleotide sequence: TGTGCCATCAGTTCCGGGACAGGGGATTATGGCTACACCTTC.

V is TRBV24-1 and J is TRBJ2-5, with 10 positions matching TRBD2. CDR1 KGHDR and CDR2 SFDVKD come from the germline V gene. The CDR3 length is 17 residues. Losses at the gene ends were 4 bases for V and 5 bases for J; bases not matched to a gene: 12. CDR3 amino acids: CATSEWLAGGQEETQYF. CDR3 bases: TGTGCCACCAGTGAGTGGTTAGCGGGGGGCCAGGAGGAGACCCAGTACTTC.

The V and J genes are TRBV28 and TRBJ1-5; D ambiguous. The CDR3 extends over 13 amino acids. Trimming cost V 8 bases and J 0 bases, with 8 bases left between them. Germline CDR1 MDHEN, CDR2 SYDVKM. Here the CDR3 DNA reads TGTGCCAGCCAACAGTATAGCAATCAGCCCCAGCATTTT. It specifies CASQQYSNQPQHF.

This clone was detected only a few times. V and J are TRBV18 and TRBJ2-1; D perhaps matches TRBD2 (5 bases). Germline V gene data show CDR1 as KGHSH and CDR2 as LQKENI. This CDR3 region has 17 residues. Trimming pared 4 bases from V and 4 bases from J, leaving 20 bases between. In DNA form, the CDR3 reads TGTGCCAGCTCACTGGGCACGGGGAGCGGAATTTACAATGAGCAGTTCTTC. Amino acids: CASSLGTGSGIYNEQFF.

The V and J genes are TRBV30 and TRBJ1-6, with TRBD1 matching over 11 bases. Germline V CDR1 and CDR2: GTSNPN, SVGIG (reference sequence). Trimming removed 2 bases from V and 8 bases from J; junction bases left unmatched: 2. This CDR3 has 14 residues. In DNA form, the CDR3 reads TGTGCCTGGAGTCCGGGACAGGGGGATTCACCCCTCCACTTT. Its translation: CAWSPGQGDSPLHF.

This clone was detected once. V is TRBV11-2 and J is TRBJ2-3, with 7 bases matching TRBD1. CDR1 is SGHAT and CDR2 is FQNNGV in the germline V gene. V shed 2 bases, J shed 4 bases, and the junction held 9 bases outside the gene matches. This CDR3 region has 16 residues. CDR3: CASSLRGRRSSDTQYF. The CDR3 DNA is TGTGCCAGCAGCTTAAGGGGGCGGAGGAGCTCAGATACGCAGTATTTT.

DNA for the CDR3: TGTGCCAGCAGCTTTGGGTCTGGGGAGACCCAGTACTTC. Its translation: CASSFGSGETQYF. The chain recombines TRBV11-1 with TRBJ2-5; D remains unclear. The CDR3 contains 13 residues. Trimming removed 3 bases from V and 5 bases from J, with 10 bases in between. Germline V gives CDR1 SGHAT, CDR2 FQDESV (reference sequence).

The chain couples TRBV5-8 to TRBJ2-7; 10 bases fit TRBD1. Trimming removed 6 bases from V and 5 bases from J; junction bases left unmatched: 5. Germline V lookup: CDR1 SGHTS, CDR2 YDEGEE. The CDR3 covers 13 residues. CDR3 coding DNA: TGTGCCAGCATTCCTGACAGGGGGCACGAGCAGTACTTC. It specifies CASIPDRGHEQYF.

J is TRBJ1-2 and V is TRBV12-3 or TRBV12-4; the D gene is possibly TRBD1 (6 bases). This CDR3 spans 13 amino acids. With 5 bases removed from V and 4 bases from J, the gap between germline ends came to 11 bases. In DNA form, the CDR3 reads TGTGCCAGCAGTACAGGGACCTTCTATGGCTACACCTTC. Encoded protein: CASSTGTFYGYTF.

This clone was picked up one time. V gene TRBV3-1 (or the pseudogene TRBV3-2) combines with J gene TRBJ2-5, with D possibly being TRBD1 or TRBD2 (7 bases each). V was clipped by 4 bases and J by 4 bases, with 16 bases between them. In germline, CDR1 is LGHDT, CDR2 YNNKEL (reference sequence). CDR3 length: 15 amino acids. Written as DNA, the CDR3 is TGTGCCAGCAGCCTGACAGGGAGGGCTGTAGAGACCCAGTACTTC. Its translation: CASSLTGRAVETQYF.

The V gene is TRBV2, the J gene TRBJ1-5; 7 nucleotides match TRBD1. Germline V lookup: CDR1 SNHLY, CDR2 FYNNEI. J gave up 4 bases and V 9 bases, and 6 bases lay outside the gene matches. The CDR3 totals 13 residues. The CDR3 nucleotides are TGTGCCAGTTCGGGACAGCTAAATCAGCCCCAGCATTTT. It yields the protein CASSGQLNQPQHF. Based on the CDR3 plus reference TRBV2 and TRBJ1-5, the full variable domain is EPEVTQTPSHQVTQMGQEVILRCVPISNHLYFYWYRQILGQKVEFLVSFYNNEISEKSEIFDDQFSVERPDGSNFTLKIRSTKLEDSAMYFCASSGQLNQPQHFGDGTRLSIL.

The chain is built from TRBV2 and TRBJ2-1, with 10 bases aligning to TRBD1. Germline CDR1 reads SNHLY; CDR2 reads FYNNEI. The CDR3 spans 15 residues. With 6 bases clipped from V and 5 bases from J, the junction kept 7 bases outside the gene matches. The CDR3: CASSPGTGVNNEQFF. CDR3 DNA sequence: TGTGCCAGCAGCCCCGGGACAGGGGTAAACAATGAGCAGTTCTTC.

The V call is TRBV4-3, the J call TRBJ1-5; D call uncertain. The V gene's germline CDR1 is LGHNA and CDR2 YSLEER. This CDR3 has 15 residues. V was cut by 0 bases and J by 2 bases, with 8 bases left in between. The CDR3 bases are TGCGCCAGCAGCCAAGATCGGAATGGCAATCAGCCCCAGCATTTT. Translated: CASSQDRNGNQPQHF.

This chain's CDR3 is CASKPHVSHNSPLHF. As DNA, the CDR3 is TGTGCCAGTAAACCACACGTCAGCCATAATTCACCCCTCCACTTT. The V gene is TRBV19, the J gene TRBJ1-6; no definite D call. Germline loops: CDR1 LNHDA, CDR2 SQIVND (reference sequence). V was shortened by 7 bases and J by 5 bases, with 15 bases between the two germline ends. The CDR3 extends over 15 amino acids.

This chain connects TRBV4-1 to TRBJ1-5; D possibly corresponds to TRBD1 (6 bases). The CDR3 spans 14 residues. Trimming shortened V by 4 bases and J by 6 bases, and 13 bases separated the two germline ends. Germline assignment: CDR1 MGHRA and CDR2 YSYEKL. DNA of the CDR3: TGCGCCAGCAGCCGGAACAGGGCGGGTCAGCCCCAGCATTTT. Amino acid sequence: CASSRNRAGQPQHF.

The gene calls are TRBV5-6 and TRBJ2-5; TRBD2 agrees at 9 bases. CDR1 and CDR2 (germline): SGHDT, YYEEEE. The CDR3 has 13 amino acids. With 8 bases clipped from V and 2 bases from J, the junction kept 4 bases outside the gene matches. The CDR3 loop reads CASGLAGQETQYF. CDR3 bases: TGTGCCAGTGGTCTAGCGGGGCAAGAGACCCAGTACTTC.

The CDR3 coding sequence is TGCAGTGCCGAGACAGGAGAGCAGTTCTTC. It encodes CSAETGEQFF. The rearrangement uses TRBV20-1 and TRBJ2-1; a weak D match, TRBD1 (6 bases). V lost 6 bases to trimming and J lost 10 bases, with 10 bases between them. Germline values: CDR1 DFQATT, CDR2 SNEGSKA (reference sequence). CDR3 length equals 10 residues.

This rearrangement joins TRBV9 to TRBJ1-1; no firm D call. Germline V gives CDR1 SGDLS, CDR2 YYNGEE. Trimming pared 0 bases from V and 1 base from J, leaving 4 bases between. CDR3 length: 13 residues. The CDR3 loop reads CASSVEWNTEAFF. CDR3 DNA sequence: TGTGCCAGCAGCGTAGAGTGGAACACTGAAGCTTTCTTT.

This clone qualifies as medium-sized. This rearrangement joins TRBV3-1 (or the pseudogene TRBV3-2) to TRBJ2-7; 7 nucleotides agree with TRBD2. The CDR3 is 15 residues long. V shed 4 bases and J 5 bases; nucleotides not matched to a gene: 11. CDR1 LGHDT and CDR2 YNNKEL come from the germline V gene (reference sequence). The CDR3: CASSRQTRGRDEQYF. The CDR3 DNA follows: TGTGCCAGCAGCCGACAGACAAGAGGGAGGGACGAGCAGTACTTC.